This T cell receptor (beta chain) was observed in a study of blood T cell repertoires in COVID-19. Looking at the study overall: Sites across the United States, Italy and Spain contributed samples from acute and convalescent COVID-19.

V was cut by 2 bases and J by 2 bases, with 14 bases left in between. Germline V gene lookup returns CDR1 LGHNA and CDR2 YSLEER. The CDR3 spans 16 residues. Only in-frame clones appear in the TCRdb table, and some are missing; sequencing was by immunoSEQ multiplex PCR. The profile shows some 63,000 clones, 79% of them singletons. This clone has just a few counts. The sequence came from a human donor in a cohort sampled during active COVID-19. The chain is built from TRBV4-3 and TRBJ2-3; D might be TRBD2 (7 bases). The source material was peripheral blood. The CDR3 DNA sequence: TGCGCCAGCAGCCAACGAGGGGGGGCAAACACAGATACGCAGTATTTT. This gives the protein CASSQRGGANTDTQYF.